Shown below are 21 T cell receptor beta chains from a single sample sequenced in a study of persistence of HIV-infected CD4 T cells. The immunoSEQ assay was version 4, run in survey mode. Method: immunoSEQ multiplex PCR; TCRdb's copy keeps in-frame clones and lacks some. The sample records approximately 34,000 clones, around 82% being singletons. Overlapping HIV-1 Gag 15-mer peptides at 0.85 to 1 ug per peptide per mL were used. Memory cells lacking CD40L and CD69 with high CD45RO were sorted. For these TCRs, the target antigens are not known. Source: CD4+ T cells sorted from PBMCs after roughly 19-hour stimulation, taken from a patient who received antiretroviral therapy. The receptors stem from an adult woman with HIV who was CMV-seropositive.

The CDR3 loop is CASSSWTGGLVGYTF. The CDR3, as DNA: TGTGCCAGCAGCTCTTGGACAGGGGGACTCGTCGGCTACACCTTC. This sequence joins TRBV7-3 and TRBJ1-2; 10 positions match TRBD1. Germline trimming cut 4 bases from V and 8 bases from J; bases unmatched to any gene: 10. Germline V gives CDR1 SGHTA, CDR2 FQGTGA. This CDR3 is built from 15 residues. Full variable domain (remainder filled in from reference TRBV7-3 and TRBJ1-2): GAGVSQTPSNKVTEKGKYVELRCDPISGHTALYWYRQSLGQGPEFLIYFQGTGAADDSGLPNDRFFAVRPEGSVSTLKIQRTERGDSAVYLCASSSWTGGLVGYTFGSGTRLTVV.

This clone was detected only a few times. The V and J genes are TRBV2 and TRBJ1-2, with a possible D match to TRBD1 (6 bases). Looked up from germline, CDR1 is SNHLY and CDR2 is FYNNEI. Trimming took off 6 bases at V and 8 bases at J, with 13 bases between the two ends. CDR3 length: 12 residues. The CDR3 DNA follows: TGTGCCAGCAGACAGGGATCTCGGGGCTACACCTTC. This sequence encodes CASRQGSRGYTF. The full variable domain, completed using reference TRBV2 and TRBJ1-2, is EPEVTQTPSHQVTQMGQEVILRCVPISNHLYFYWYRQILGQKVEFLVSFYNNEISEKSEIFDDQFSVERPDGSNFTLKIRSTKLEDSAMYFCASRQGSRGYTFGSGTRLTVV.

This rearrangement joins TRBV9 to TRBJ2-2; a weak D match, TRBD1 (6 bases). V was pared by 1 base and J by 4 bases, with 11 bases between. Germline V gene data show CDR1 as SGDLS and CDR2 as YYNGEE. This CDR3 has 15 amino acids. CDR3 DNA: TGTGCCAGCAGCGTATATGCAGGGGTCACCGGGGAGCTGTTTTTT. It specifies CASSVYAGVTGELFF. Supplemented by reference TRBV9 and TRBJ2-2, the full variable domain reads DSGVTQTPKHLITATGQRVTLRCSPRSGDLSVYWYQQSLDQGLQFLIQYYNGEERAKGNILERFSAQQFPDLHSELNLSSLELGDSALYFCASSVYAGVTGELFFGEGSRLTVL.

The genes are TRBV12-3 or TRBV12-4 and TRBJ1-6; no clear D. Trimming cost V 6 bases and J 14 bases, with 17 bases left between them. The CDR3 has 13 amino acids. The CDR3 nucleotides read TGTGCCAGCAGCTCCGACCAGAGAGGTTCCCTCCACTTT. Translated: CASSSDQRGSLHF.

The CDR3, as DNA: TGTGCCACCAGTGAACCGGGACAGGGGAACACCGGGGAGCTGTTTTTT. This translates into CATSEPGQGNTGELFF. This chain links TRBV24-1 with TRBJ2-2, with 9 bases fitting TRBD1. CDR3 length equals 16 residues. V shed 4 bases, J shed 1 base, and the junction held 3 bases outside the gene matches. Germline CDR1 KGHDR, CDR2 SFDVKD.

This clone is a singleton in its sample. The rearrangement links TRBV7-3 to TRBJ2-7; D unresolved. CDR1 is SGHTA and CDR2 is FQGTGA in the germline V gene. V lost 0 bases and J lost 7, with 10 bases in between. The CDR3 is 13 amino acids. CDR3 DNA: TGTGCCAGCAGCTTAACCTCCAGCCGGGAGCAGTACTTC. It specifies CASSLTSSREQYF.

The chain uses TRBV7-2 and TRBJ2-1; weak D call: TRBD2 (7 bases). The V end was cut by 2 bases, the J end by 4 bases, with 15 bases between. CDR1 is SGHTA and CDR2 is FQGNSA in the germline V gene. This CDR3 contains 16 residues. The CDR3 loop is CASSLRGGAAYNEQFF. CDR3 in DNA: TGTGCCAGCAGCTTAAGGGGGGGGGCAGCGTACAATGAGCAGTTCTTC.

This clone was picked up one time. The chain links TRBV5-4 to TRBJ1-4, with D maybe TRBD1 (5 bases). The germline CDR1 and CDR2 sequences are SGHNT and YYREEE (reference sequence). V was trimmed by 1 base and J by 5 bases, leaving 9 bases between them. This CDR3 spans 14 amino acids. In DNA, the CDR3 is TGTGCCAGCAGCTTGCAGGGTTTGAATGAAAAACTGTTTTTT. The encoded protein is CASSLQGLNEKLFF. Full variable domain (remainder filled in from reference TRBV5-4 and TRBJ1-4): ETGVTQSPTHLIKTRGQQVTLRCSSQSGHNTVSWYQQALGQGPQFIFQYYREEENGRGNFPPRFSGLQFPNYSSELNVNALELDDSALYLCASSLQGLNEKLFFGSGTQLSVL.

The genes are TRBV18 and TRBJ1-3; 7 nucleotides agree with TRBD1. CDR1 and CDR2 from the germline V gene are KGHSH and LQKENI. The CDR3 length is 15 residues. Trimming removed 5 bases from V and 1 base from J; junction bases left unmatched: 5. The CDR3 coding sequence is TGTGCCAGCTCAGATTCACAGGGGTCTGGAAACACCATATATTTT. Residues: CASSDSQGSGNTIYF.

This chain connects TRBV5-1 to TRBJ2-5; 7 bases line up with TRBD2. The V and J ends lost 0 bases and 2 bases, in that order; junction bases with no gene match: 7. The germline V gene has CDR1 SGHRS and CDR2 YFSETQ. The CDR3 covers 16 residues. The DNA of the CDR3 is TGCGCCAGCAGCTTGGCCGGGCGGCGGGGGCAAGAGACCCAGTACTTC. This encodes CASSLAGRRGQETQYF.

The gene calls are TRBV5-5 and TRBJ1-6, with 10 bases matching TRBD1. Germline V lookup: CDR1 SGHKS, CDR2 YYEKEE (reference sequence). The ends lost 4 bases at V and 10 bases at J; junction bases unmatched: 5. There are 14 residues in the CDR3. CDR3 amino acids: CASSLGQGISPLHF. The CDR3, as DNA: TGTGCCAGCAGCCTGGGACAGGGGATCTCACCCCTCCACTTT.

J is TRBJ2-3 and V is TRBV25-1; 8 nucleotides match TRBD1. The germline gives CDR1 MGHDK, CDR2 SYGVNS. The CDR3 is 15 residues long. The J segment lost 4 bases and the V segment lost 5 bases, leaving 8 bases of the junction unmatched. The CDR3 protein is CASSPRGRNADTQYF. The CDR3 DNA is TGTGCCAGCAGTCCCAGGGGGCGCAACGCAGATACGCAGTATTTT.

V usage is TRBV5-6 and J usage is TRBJ2-7; TRBD1 matches at 7 bases. Germline CDR1 reads SGHDT; CDR2 reads YYEEEE. The V segment lost 2 bases and the J segment 3 bases; nucleotides outside the gene matches: 5. This CDR3 spans 14 amino acids. The CDR3 reads CASSLQGQHYEQYF. Here the CDR3 DNA reads TGTGCCAGCAGCTTACAGGGACAGCACTACGAGCAGTACTTC.

V usage is TRBV5-6 and J usage is TRBJ2-7; D is uncertain. The germline CDR1 and CDR2 sequences are SGHDT and YYEEEE. The germline V and J ends were trimmed by 4 bases and 0 bases, with 14 bases remaining between them. The CDR3 runs to 15 residues. The CDR3 region is CASSPWRLSSYEQYF. The CDR3 DNA reads TGTGCCAGCAGCCCGTGGCGCTTGAGCTCCTACGAGCAGTACTTC.

V and J are TRBV12-5 and TRBJ1-5, with no clear D. Germline CDR1 is LGHNT and CDR2 is FRNRAP. CDR3 length: 14 amino acids. V lost 7 bases and J lost 0, with 10 bases in between. CDR3 sequence (DNA): TGTGCTAGTGCCCATCTTAGTAGCAATCAGCCCCAGCATTTT. Translating it yields CASAHLSSNQPQHF.

This chain joins TRBV6-5 and TRBJ1-4, with 7 positions matching TRBD1. Trimming at V came to 4 bases and at J to 8 bases, leaving 10 bases not matched to a gene. In germline, CDR1 is MNHEY, CDR2 SVGAGI. The CDR3 contains 15 residues. CDR3 DNA: TGTGCCAGCAGTTTAGAAGACAGGGTATGGGAAAAACTGTTTTTT. This encodes CASSLEDRVWEKLFF.

The rearrangement links TRBV7-8 to TRBJ1-5; D gene ambiguous. Germline V gives CDR1 SGHVS, CDR2 FQNEAQ. The CDR3 sequence is 14 residues long. V lost 5 bases and J lost 7, with 15 bases in between. CDR3: CASSADGHGQPQHF. The CDR3 coding sequence is TGTGCCAGCAGCGCAGACGGTCACGGGCAGCCCCAGCATTTT.

CDR3 nucleotide sequence: TGTGCCAGCCTCGGGACCGCTAGCTCCTACGAGCAGTACTTC. It is translated as CASLGTASSYEQYF. The chain is built from TRBV28 and TRBJ2-7, with D possibly being TRBD1 or TRBD2 (5 bases each). With 8 bases removed from V and 0 bases from J, the gap between germline ends came to 14 bases. CDR1 and CDR2 from the germline V gene are MDHEN and SYDVKM. The CDR3 contains 14 residues.

The rearrangement joins TRBV28 to TRBJ1-1, with D possibly matching TRBD1 (6 bases). This CDR3 is built from 15 residues. The germline V gene has CDR1 MDHEN and CDR2 SYDVKM. The ends were cut back, 5 bases at V and 1 base at J, with 14 bases in the middle. The CDR3 region is CASSDSGATNTEAFF. Here the CDR3 DNA reads TGTGCCAGCAGTGACTCAGGGGCCACGAACACTGAAGCTTTCTTT.

The chain joins TRBV19 to TRBJ2-7, with 15 bases fitting TRBD2. The CDR3 is 16 residues long. The V gene's germline CDR1 is LNHDA and CDR2 SQIVND (reference sequence). The V and J ends lost 7 bases and 6 bases, in that order; junction bases with no gene match: 10. CDR3 sequence (DNA): TGTGCCAGTACCACGGGACTAGCGGGGGGATTGGTCGAGCAGTACTTC. This encodes CASTTGLAGGLVEQYF.

The CDR3, as DNA: TGTGCCAGCAGCCTTAGGCCGTGGGGGGCCGGGGAGCTGTTTTTT. Protein: CASSLRPWGAGELFF. J is TRBJ2-2 and V is TRBV7-8; D possibly corresponds to TRBD2 (6 bases). V shed 5 bases and J shed 6 bases, with 16 bases lying between them. The CDR3 is 15 amino acids. In germline, CDR1 is SGHVS, CDR2 FQNEAQ. The full variable domain, with the rest looked up from reference TRBV7-8 and TRBJ2-2, is GAGVSQSPRYKVAKRGQDVALRCDPISGHVSLFWYQQALGQGPEFLTYFQNEAQLDKSGLPSDRFFAERPEGSVSTLKIQRTQQEDSAVYLCASSLRPWGAGELFFGEGSRLTVL.